This TCR beta chain was found in a study of early T cells in non-severe SARS-CoV-2 infection. The wider study: The authors sequenced bulk RNA from unsorted whole blood, leaving chains unpaired.

Unique molecular identifiers were attached to individual cDNA molecules. TCRdb redid the calling of the 5' RACE reads with MiXCR, one entry per CDR3 protein. The sample holds about 60,000 distinct CDR3 sequences; roughly a tenth are singletons and the top ten take 1.2%. This CDR3 contains 20 residues. This TCR was sampled from an adult who was a healthcare worker with PCR-confirmed SARS-CoV-2 infection or an uninfected control (not recorded which). What was sequenced was whole blood. V gene TRBV21-1 combines with J gene TRBJ2-7; the table calls TRBD2, which could not be checked here. TRBV21-1 represents a pseudogene. CDR3 nucleotide sequence: TGTGCCAGCAGAGCAGGACTAACCGGGACTCGACCGCTTAGCTCCTACGAGCAGTACGTC. Translated, it gives CASRAGLTGTRPLSSYEQYV.